These 17 T cell receptor beta chains originate from one sample sequenced in a study of vaccination and CD4 T cells after COVID-19 (dated by TCRdb to about 2022). Library prep was done by PCR. The instrument given in TCRdb is Illumina iSeq 100. TCR sequencing of DNA from cultured CD4+ T cells used the Oncomine TCR Beta short-read assay at the Johns Hopkins FTIC core. In TCRdb, the public reads were trimmed at Q25 with fastp and aligned with MiXCR, with productive beta chains retained. One record per CDR3 amino acid sequence lists the most common genes and DNA. The sample table contains several thousand distinct CDR3 sequences; only one count was recorded for around 45% of them. Of the sample, around 30% is held by the ten largest clones. The treatment or condition label corresponds to: approximately 9-day PBMC culture with coronavirus spike peptide pools or control peptides (ViraFEST assay). CD4+ T cells from unexposed donors were collected before the COVID-19 pandemic (2011-2018).

These receptors have no identified antigens. The sample comprised CD4+ T cells from blood, cultured in vitro. Receptors originate from a human donor in good health.

A few counts support this clonotype. The CDR3 region has the DNA TGTGCCAGCAGCCCGGACAGCGTCAATCAGCCCCAGCATTTT. This sequence encodes CASSPDSVNQPQHF. V and J are TRBV6-2 or TRBV6-3 and TRBJ1-5, with D maybe TRBD1 (6 bases). There are 14 residues in the CDR3. The germline V gene encodes CDR1 MNHEY and CDR2 SVGEGT. Trimming left V 6 bases short and J 3 bases short, with 12 bases between.

The chain couples TRBV4-3 to TRBJ2-7; no clear D. This CDR3 is 13 amino acids long. V lost 0 bases and J 1 base, leaving 4 bases between the germline ends. In germline, CDR1 is LGHNA, CDR2 YSLEER. The CDR3 DNA follows: TGCGCCAGCAGCCAAGATATTTCCTACGAGCAGTACTTC. Translating it yields CASSQDISYEQYF.

This clonotype was seen more than once but under ten times. This sequence joins TRBV7-9 and TRBJ2-3, with 10 bases lining up with TRBD2. The CDR3 extends over 16 amino acids. CDR1 and CDR2 from the germline V gene are SEHNR and FQNEAQ (reference sequence). The V segment lost 0 bases and the J segment 2 bases; nucleotides outside the gene matches: 2. As DNA, the CDR3 is TGTGCCAGCAGCTTAGCAGGACTAGCGGTCACAGATACGCAGTATTTT. This codes for CASSLAGLAVTDTQYF.

This clonotype was found a few times. J is TRBJ1-5 and V is TRBV20-1; D gene uncertain. Germline-derived CDR1 and CDR2 are DFQATT and SNEGSKA (reference sequence). Trimming pared 3 bases from V and 0 bases from J, leaving 18 bases between. The CDR3 is made up of 17 amino acids. CDR3 sequence reads: CSARLKADGYSNQPQHF. The CDR3 DNA sequence: TGCAGTGCTAGGCTTAAGGCCGACGGATATAGCAATCAGCCCCAGCATTTT.

Remarks on this clonotype: This CDR3 is missing its conserved last phenylalanine or tryptophan, likely due to a read error. It is unclear where the CDR3 begins or ends on the DNA, so no DNA is shown, and the CDR3 is as TCRdb lists it. The chain couples TRBV28 to TRBJ1-6; the table assigns TRBD1, which was not confirmed against the DNA. A total of 16 residues make up the CDR3, ends included. The germline CDR1 and CDR2 sequences are MDHEN and SYDVKM. The CDR3 protein is CASSRAFDREAHPSTL.

This sequence joins TRBV18 and TRBJ2-5, with D possibly being TRBD2 (7 bases). Germline V gene data show CDR1 as KGHSH and CDR2 as LQKENI. Trimming stripped 3 bases from V and 0 bases from J, with 14 bases between. The CDR3 sequence is 16 residues long. The CDR3 DNA is TGTGCCAGCTCACCTTTGGGGGGGCCGTACCAAGAGACCCAGTACTTC. Protein product: CASSPLGGPYQETQYF.

V and J are TRBV4-3 and TRBJ2-2, with 8 positions matching TRBD1. The germline CDR1 and CDR2 sequences are LGHNA and YSLEER. This CDR3 region has 16 residues. The V gene end was trimmed by 6 bases and the J gene end by 0 bases; junction bases not matched to a gene: 6. The CDR3 nucleotides are TGCGCCAGCAGTCGCAACAGGGGGGCGAACACCGGGGAGCTGTTTTTT. It translates to CASSRNRGANTGELFF.

This clonotype was seen only a few times. The chain uses TRBV6-1 and TRBJ1-6; a possible D gene is TRBD1 (6 bases). The CDR3 covers 15 residues. Germline CDR1 reads MNHNS; CDR2 reads SASEGT. V was cut by 5 bases and J by 11 bases, with 19 bases left in between. The CDR3 DNA reads TGTGCCAGCAGTCGGACAGTCGGTCAAAGGGCACCCCTCCACTTT. The encoded protein is CASSRTVGQRAPLHF.

This clonotype showed up just a few times. The genes are TRBV6-2 or TRBV6-3 and TRBJ2-3; weak D call: TRBD1 (5 bases). V was trimmed by 0 bases and J by 4 bases, leaving 11 bases between them. The CDR3 extends over 15 amino acids. Germline V gene sequence: CDR1 MNHEY, CDR2 SVGEGT. The DNA of the CDR3 is TGTGCCAGCAGTTACTCGACTTCACAGGCAGATACGCAGTATTTT. Amino acids: CASSYSTSQADTQYF.

V is TRBV7-2 and J is TRBJ2-7, with 7 positions matching TRBD2. Looked up from germline, CDR1 is SGHTA and CDR2 is FQGNSA. The V gene end was trimmed by 5 bases and the J gene end by 7 bases; junction bases not matched to a gene: 8. The CDR3 sequence is 13 residues long. Written as DNA, the CDR3 is TGTGCCAGCAGCCCGCGACTAGCTGGGGAGCAGTACTTC. Protein product: CASSPRLAGEQYF.

V usage is TRBV5-1 and J usage is TRBJ2-1; D is unclear. V was pared by 3 bases and J by 0 bases, with 13 bases between. Germline CDR1 and CDR2: SGHRS and YFSETQ. CDR3 length: 16 amino acids. In DNA, the CDR3 is TGCGCCAGCAGCTGGGAAAGCGTTAGCTCCTACAATGAGCAGTTCTTC. Translation: CASSWESVSSYNEQFF.

The DNA for the CDR3 is TGTGCCAGCAGCTTAGTTTGGGGCAGGGGGTACGAGCAGTACTTC. Its translation: CASSLVWGRGYEQYF. This chain uses TRBV7-2 with TRBJ2-7, with 7 bases fitting TRBD1. The CDR3 sequence is 15 residues long. CDR1 is SGHTA, CDR2 FQGNSA, per germline. After removal of 1 base from V and 4 bases from J, the junction contained 7 bases not matched to a gene.

The chain uses TRBV6-1 and TRBJ2-7, with no clear D. V shed 0 bases and J shed 7 bases, with 10 bases lying between them. The V gene's germline CDR1 is MNHNS and CDR2 SASEGT. The CDR3 covers 13 residues. The CDR3 region is CASSEADLFEQYF. CDR3 in DNA: TGTGCCAGCAGTGAAGCGGACCTCTTTGAGCAGTACTTC.

This clonotype was seen more than once but under ten times. CDR3 sequence (DNA): TGTGCCATCAGTGGGGCGGACAGGGTTCGAGAGACCCAGTACTTC. Encoded protein: CAISGADRVRETQYF. The rearrangement links TRBV10-3 to TRBJ2-5; 8 nucleotides line up with TRBD1. The CDR3 runs 15 residues. Germline V gives CDR1 ENHRY, CDR2 SYGVKD. The ends lost 4 bases at V and 4 bases at J; junction bases unmatched: 8.

The chain employs TRBV18 and TRBJ2-1; D remains unclear. CDR1 is KGHSH, CDR2 LQKENI, per germline. Trimming left V 0 bases short and J 3 bases short, with 9 bases between. This CDR3 comprises 15 residues. The CDR3 loop is CASSPPSGLYNEQFF. CDR3 DNA sequence: TGTGCCAGCTCACCACCGTCAGGTCTCTACAATGAGCAGTTCTTC.

The chain links TRBV25-1 to TRBJ2-1; D remains unclear. The CDR3 has 16 amino acids. The ends were cut back, 4 bases at V and 0 bases at J, with 13 bases in the middle. The germline V gene encodes CDR1 MGHDK and CDR2 SYGVNS. In nucleotides, the CDR3 is TGTGCCAGCAGTGGAACTCAGGCGAGCTCCTACAATGAGCAGTTCTTC. Translation gives CASSGTQASSYNEQFF.

This chain joins TRBV28 and TRBJ1-5, with unresolved D. This CDR3 has 15 amino acids. CDR1 is MDHEN and CDR2 is SYDVKM in the germline V gene. Trimming removed 2 bases from V and 2 bases from J, with 10 bases in between. CDR3 sequence reads: CASSLSLAGNQPQHF. The CDR3 DNA is TGTGCCAGCAGTTTAAGTTTGGCCGGCAATCAGCCCCAGCATTTT.